The subject of this entry is one T cell receptor beta chain. These data belong to a study of cytomegalovirus exposure and HLA in healthy donors. Germline V gene data show CDR1 as SEHNR and CDR2 as FQNEAQ (reference sequence). The ends were cut back, 7 bases at V and 2 bases at J, with 16 bases in the middle. There are 15 residues in the CDR3. This PCR relied on a set of 60 Vbeta primers and 13 Jbeta primers. TCRdb's copy holds only in-frame clones and misses some; the assay was immunoSEQ multiplex PCR. The data show some 150,000 clones, around nine tenths seen once. The sequencing sample was made of PBMCs. This rearrangement joins TRBV7-9 to TRBJ2-3; TRBD2 might be the D (5 bases). The receptor was derived from a woman between 25 and 40 years old in good health and CMV-seronegative. CDR3 sequence reads: CASIEGQRNTDTQYF. The CDR3 region has the DNA TGTGCCAGCATCGAAGGGCAGCGGAACACAGATACGCAGTATTTT.